The clone carrying this T cell receptor beta chain has only a few counts. Its specificity is unknown. This specimen comes from a study of beta chain features in type 1 diabetes. Turning to the study itself: Patient and healthy donor groups were alike in age, gender and cell yields. Findings and caveats of the study: The VDJ junctions of type 1 diabetes patients carried fewer insertions and more deletions. Shortening that was moderate but significant affected the TCRB CDR3s of Type 1 diabetes patients in all four CD4+ subsets.

Germline trimming cut 4 bases from V and 2 bases from J; bases unmatched to any gene: 9. Germline V gene sequence: CDR1 SGHNT, CDR2 YYREEE (reference sequence). This CDR3 comprises 17 residues. The entirety of the isolated RNA underwent reverse transcription, so expressed TCRB transcripts were sequenced. Generated by immunoSEQ multiplex PCR, the TCRdb table keeps only in-frame clones and is missing some. The sample shows more than 300,000 clones, over 10% of them seen only once. Markers CD45RO/CCR7/CD25/CD127/CD95/CD27 served to sort CD4+ naive, central memory, regulatory and stem cell-like memory cells.

The sample consisted of naive CD4+ T cells from blood. This chain uses TRBV5-4 with TRBJ2-1; 10 bases fit TRBD2. The receptor was derived from a woman under 30 with type 1 diabetes. The CDR3 DNA sequence: TGTGCCAGCAGCCCGCCGGGACTAGCGACTACCTACAATGAGCAGTTCTTC. It is translated as CASSPPGLATTYNEQFF.